A selection of T cell receptor beta chains follows, all from one sample in a study of T cells in Graves' hyperthyroidism and ophthalmopathy. TCRdb used MiXCR to reprocess the multiplex PCR reads, holding one entry per CDR3 protein. This sample has fewer than 700,000 distinct CDR3 sequences; more than 15% occur once, and the top ten carry around 17%. Specimen: blood. The receptors were gathered from a woman between 18 and 29 years old with Graves' ophthalmopathy. CDR3s include the opening cysteine and the closing phenylalanine or tryptophan. The D gene is left open where the match is weak. Not every row has a clone size; where given, it reads once, few, many or a size class.

J gene: TRBJ2-1; clone size: many; V gene: TRBV3-1; D gene: NA; CDR3 DNA: TGTGCCAGCAGCCAAGATCTTAGGTACAATGAGCAGTTCTTC; CDR3 protein: CASSQDLRYNEQFF
J gene: TRBJ2-3; clone size: many; V gene: TRBV6-1; D gene: NA; CDR3 DNA: TGTGCCAGCAGTCAAAGGCAGGGGACAAGCACAGATACGCAGTATTTT; CDR3 protein: CASSQRQGTSTDTQYF
J gene: TRBJ1-4; clone size: NA; V gene: TRBV25-1; D gene: TRBD1; CDR3 DNA: TGTGCCAGCAGCCAGCTCCTCGGGACAGGGGTTGAAAAACTGTTTTTT; CDR3 protein: CASSQLLGTGVEKLFF
J gene: TRBJ1-5; clone size: few; V gene: TRBV5-6; D gene: TRBD1; CDR3 DNA: TGTGCCAGCAGCATGACAGGGAATCAGCCCCAGCATTTT; CDR3 protein: CASSMTGNQPQHF
J gene: TRBJ2-1; clone size: many; V gene: TRBV12-3/TRBV12-4; D gene: NA; CDR3 DNA: TGTGCCAGCAGCTTAAGGGGTGAGCAGTTCTTC; CDR3 protein: CASSLRGEQFF
J gene: TRBJ1-2; clone size: many; V gene: TRBV7-9; D gene: NA; CDR3 DNA: TGTGCCAGCAGCTACCCGGTCGAGGCGTATGGCTACACCTTC; CDR3 protein: CASSYPVEAYGYTF
J gene: TRBJ2-6; clone size: NA; V gene: TRBV13; D gene: TRBD1; CDR3 DNA: TGTGCCAGCAGCGACAGGGGGGCTGGGGCCAACGTCCTGACTTTC; CDR3 protein: CASSDRGAGANVLTF
J gene: TRBJ2-5; clone size: many; V gene: TRBV12-3/TRBV12-4; D gene: NA; CDR3 DNA: TGTGCCAGCAGTAAAACCCAAGAGACCCAGTACTTC; CDR3 protein: CASSKTQETQYF
J gene: TRBJ1-1; clone size: NA; V gene: TRBV5-1; D gene: TRBD1; CDR3 DNA: TGCGCCAGCAGCTGGGAGACAGGGGTTACTGAAGCTTTCTTT; CDR3 protein: CASSWETGVTEAFF
J gene: TRBJ2-3; clone size: NA; V gene: TRBV6-2/TRBV6-3; D gene: NA; CDR3 DNA: TGTGCCAGCAGTTACGACACCCGGACCGCCGGCACAGATACGCAGTATTTT; CDR3 protein: CASSYDTRTAGTDTQYF
J gene: TRBJ1-1; clone size: many; V gene: TRBV5-1; D gene: NA; CDR3 DNA: TGCGCCAGCAGCCCCACAGGGACCACTGAAGCTTTCTTT; CDR3 protein: CASSPTGTTEAFF
J gene: TRBJ2-7; clone size: few; V gene: TRBV14; D gene: TRBD2; CDR3 DNA: TGTGCCAGCAGCCAAGATCCGACCGGGACTAGCGCCCCCTCCTACGAGCAGTACTTC; CDR3 protein: CASSQDPTGTSAPSYEQYF
J gene: TRBJ2-1; clone size: NA; V gene: TRBV11-2; D gene: TRBD2; CDR3 DNA: TGTGCCAGCAGCTTAGTGATTGGGAGGGCGAGCTCCTACAATGAGCAGTTCTTC; CDR3 protein: CASSLVIGRASSYNEQFF
J gene: TRBJ2-2; clone size: NA; V gene: TRBV19; D gene: NA; CDR3 DNA: TGTGCCAGTAGCGCCTCAGTTACCGGGGAGCTGTTTTTT; CDR3 protein: CASSASVTGELFF
J gene: TRBJ2-7; clone size: many; V gene: TRBV7-8; D gene: TRBD2; CDR3 DNA: TGTGCCAGCAGTCCGCCCCTAGCGGAACAGTACTTC; CDR3 protein: CASSPPLAEQYF
J gene: TRBJ1-2; clone size: NA; V gene: TRBV7-2; D gene: NA; CDR3 DNA: TGTGCCAGCAGGAGTTACTCCGACTATGGCTACACCTTC; CDR3 protein: CASRSYSDYGYTF
J gene: TRBJ2-2; clone size: few; V gene: TRBV7-2; D gene: TRBD2; CDR3 DNA: TGTGCCAGCACCCCTGGGACTAGCGTCGTTCGGGAGCTGTTTTTT; CDR3 protein: CASTPGTSVVRELFF
J gene: TRBJ1-1; clone size: many; V gene: TRBV2; D gene: NA; CDR3 DNA: TGTGCCAGCAGTGAAGGGCGGCTGAACACTGAAGCTTTCTTT; CDR3 protein: CASSEGRLNTEAFF
J gene: TRBJ2-1; clone size: few; V gene: TRBV5-4; D gene: NA; CDR3 DNA: TGTGCCAGCAGCCAAGGAAGGACCCGACCTAATGAGCAGTTCTTC; CDR3 protein: CASSQGRTRPNEQFF
J gene: TRBJ2-7; clone size: few; V gene: TRBV30; D gene: TRBD1; CDR3 DNA: TGTGCCTGGAGTCCAGGACAGGGGTACGAGCAGTACTTC; CDR3 protein: CAWSPGQGYEQYF
J gene: TRBJ1-2; clone size: NA; V gene: TRBV7-9; D gene: NA; CDR3 DNA: TGTGCCAGCAGCTACTCCGGGAGCCAAGGCGGCTACACCTTC; CDR3 protein: CASSYSGSQGGYTF
J gene: TRBJ1-1; clone size: many; V gene: TRBV2; D gene: NA; CDR3 DNA: TGTGCCAGCGGGGGGATTGGGAACACTGAAGCTTTCTTT; CDR3 protein: CASGGIGNTEAFF
J gene: TRBJ1-4; clone size: many; V gene: TRBV27; D gene: NA; CDR3 DNA: TGTGCCAGCACGGGGGGCGTTCGTGAAAAACTGTTTTTT; CDR3 protein: CASTGGVREKLFF
J gene: TRBJ1-5; clone size: many; V gene: TRBV6-2/TRBV6-3; D gene: TRBD1; CDR3 DNA: TGTGCCAGCAGTTACGAGGCAGGGGGCCGTCAGCCCCAGCATTTT; CDR3 protein: CASSYEAGGRQPQHF
J gene: TRBJ2-1; clone size: NA; V gene: TRBV30; D gene: TRBD2; CDR3 DNA: TGTGCCTGGAGTATTTCTAGCGGGGCCTACAATGAGCAGTTCTTC; CDR3 protein: CAWSISSGAYNEQFF
J gene: TRBJ1-5; clone size: many; V gene: TRBV13; D gene: NA; CDR3 DNA: TGTGCCAGCAGCCTGGGGACGGACAATCAGCCCCAGCATTTT; CDR3 protein: CASSLGTDNQPQHF
J gene: TRBJ2-5; clone size: NA; V gene: TRBV5-4; D gene: TRBD2; CDR3 DNA: TGTGCCAGCAGCAACCCAGCGGGGGAGACCCAGTACTTC; CDR3 protein: CASSNPAGETQYF
J gene: TRBJ2-1; clone size: NA; V gene: TRBV20-1; D gene: NA; CDR3 DNA: TGCAGTGCCCCGACTTCATACCCCAGCTCCTACAATGAGCAGTTCTTC; CDR3 protein: CSAPTSYPSSYNEQFF
J gene: TRBJ2-7; clone size: many; V gene: TRBV28; D gene: TRBD1; CDR3 DNA: TGTGCCAGCAGTCCCTCCGGGACAGGGCGCGAGCAGTACTTC; CDR3 protein: CASSPSGTGREQYF
J gene: TRBJ1-1; clone size: medium-sized; V gene: TRBV4-1; D gene: NA; CDR3 DNA: TGCGCCAGCAGCCAAGCGGTTGGCAGATCTGAAGCTTTCTTT; CDR3 protein: CASSQAVGRSEAFF
J gene: TRBJ2-7; clone size: NA; V gene: TRBV5-1; D gene: NA; CDR3 DNA: TGCGCCAGCAGCTTGGCGACCGTCCAGGTTCAAGAGCAGTACTTC; CDR3 protein: CASSLATVQVQEQYF
J gene: TRBJ1-6; clone size: many; V gene: TRBV30; D gene: NA; CDR3 DNA: TGTGCCTGGAGTGTAGTCCGGGATTCACCCCTCCACTTT; CDR3 protein: CAWSVVRDSPLHF
J gene: TRBJ2-7; clone size: few; V gene: TRBV20-1; D gene: TRBD2; CDR3 DNA: TGCAGTGCTAGCTCACTAGCGGGAGCCTACGAGCAGTACTTC; CDR3 protein: CSASSLAGAYEQYF
J gene: TRBJ2-7; clone size: many; V gene: TRBV20-1; D gene: TRBD1; CDR3 DNA: TGCAGTGCTAGAGATCCCATGACAGGGACCTACGAGCAGTACTTC; CDR3 protein: CSARDPMTGTYEQYF
J gene: TRBJ1-1; clone size: few; V gene: TRBV28; D gene: NA; CDR3 DNA: TGTGCCAGCAGTTTTCATCAGGGTGCAGCTTTCTTT; CDR3 protein: CASSFHQGAAFF
J gene: TRBJ2-1; clone size: NA; V gene: TRBV7-9; D gene: TRBD2; CDR3 DNA: TGTGCCAGCAGCCCTCCTGAGGTGCGGGGGGGTTACAATGAGCAGTTCTTC; CDR3 protein: CASSPPEVRGGYNEQFF
J gene: TRBJ1-1; clone size: many; V gene: TRBV27; D gene: NA; CDR3 DNA: TGTGCCAGCAGCACCCCAGGGTACAACACTGAAGCTTTCTTT; CDR3 protein: CASSTPGYNTEAFF
J gene: TRBJ2-7; clone size: NA; V gene: TRBV27; D gene: TRBD1; CDR3 DNA: TGTGCCAGCAGTTCGACAGGGGCTGGGAACGAGCAGTACTTC; CDR3 protein: CASSSTGAGNEQYF
J gene: TRBJ2-7; clone size: few; V gene: TRBV28; D gene: NA; CDR3 DNA: TGTGCCAGCAGTCAATTATCACAGGTAACCTACGAGCAGTACTTC; CDR3 protein: CASSQLSQVTYEQYF
J gene: TRBJ2-2; clone size: NA; V gene: TRBV13; D gene: TRBD2; CDR3 DNA: TGTGCCAGCAGCTTAGGGTTGGCGCACAGCGGGAGCCCGAACACCGGGGAGCTGTTTTTT; CDR3 protein: CASSLGLAHSGSPNTGELFF
J gene: TRBJ1-1; clone size: many; V gene: TRBV11-2; D gene: NA; CDR3 DNA: TGTGCCAGCAGCTTAGGAGTTAGGGGTACGGGTAACACTGAAGCTTTCTTT; CDR3 protein: CASSLGVRGTGNTEAFF
J gene: TRBJ1-2; clone size: many; V gene: TRBV6-1; D gene: TRBD1; CDR3 DNA: TGTGCCAGCAGTGTTTGGGGACAGGCAGGGTCTGGCTACACCTTC; CDR3 protein: CASSVWGQAGSGYTF
J gene: TRBJ2-1; clone size: NA; V gene: TRBV6-1; D gene: NA; CDR3 DNA: TGTGCCTCCAAAGGAGAGAACTACAATGAGCAGTTCTTC; CDR3 protein: CASKGENYNEQFF
J gene: TRBJ1-1; clone size: many; V gene: TRBV19; D gene: TRBD1; CDR3 DNA: TGTGCCAGTAATCCCGAGGGGGCTGGGACTGAAGCTTTCTTT; CDR3 protein: CASNPEGAGTEAFF
J gene: TRBJ1-6; clone size: NA; V gene: TRBV27; D gene: TRBD1; CDR3 DNA: TGTGCCAGCAGTCTGGACAGGGAATATTCACCCCTCCACTTT; CDR3 protein: CASSLDREYSPLHF
J gene: TRBJ1-1; clone size: many; V gene: TRBV27; D gene: NA; CDR3 DNA: TGTGCCAGCAGTTTAACTGTTGTAGAGAACACTGAAGCTTTCTTT; CDR3 protein: CASSLTVVENTEAFF
J gene: TRBJ2-2; clone size: NA; V gene: TRBV30; D gene: NA; CDR3 DNA: TGTGCCTGGACAGGGATTAGGAGTGTGGGGTCCGGGGAGCTGTTTTTT; CDR3 protein: CAWTGIRSVGSGELFF
J gene: TRBJ2-7; clone size: NA; V gene: TRBV20-1; D gene: NA; CDR3 DNA: TGCAGTGCTAGAGGGGGGGGGGCTGGCCTGGTTTCCCTCTACGAGCAGTACTTC; CDR3 protein: CSARGGGAGLVSLYEQYF
J gene: TRBJ1-2; clone size: many; V gene: TRBV6-1; D gene: TRBD1; CDR3 DNA: TGTGCCAGCAGTGAAGTTAGGGACAGCATAGAGGGCTACACCTTC; CDR3 protein: CASSEVRDSIEGYTF
J gene: TRBJ1-4; clone size: few; V gene: TRBV6-1; D gene: NA; CDR3 DNA: TGTGCCAGCAGTGAGGAGGGGGTTGGGACCTTTGAAAAACTGTTTTTT; CDR3 protein: CASSEEGVGTFEKLFF
J gene: TRBJ2-7; clone size: few; V gene: TRBV6-1; D gene: TRBD2; CDR3 DNA: TGTGCCAGCAGTCGCACTAGCGGGGGGCGAGGAGAGCAGTACTTC; CDR3 protein: CASSRTSGGRGEQYF
J gene: TRBJ1-3; clone size: few; V gene: TRBV20-1; D gene: NA; CDR3 DNA: TGCAGTGCTGGAGGGCCTGGAAACACCATATATTTT; CDR3 protein: CSAGGPGNTIYF
J gene: TRBJ1-6; clone size: many; V gene: TRBV2; D gene: NA; CDR3 DNA: TGTGCCAGCAGTGAAGCGTCAAGAGACAGTAATTCACCCCTCCACTTT; CDR3 protein: CASSEASRDSNSPLHF
J gene: TRBJ2-2; clone size: few; V gene: TRBV30; D gene: NA; CDR3 DNA: TGTGCCTTCCTCTTGGGATTCACCGGGGAGCTGTTTTTT; CDR3 protein: CAFLLGFTGELFF
J gene: TRBJ1-2; clone size: many; V gene: TRBV7-9; D gene: NA; CDR3 DNA: TGTGCCAGCAGCCTGGATCAGCATGGCTACACCTTC; CDR3 protein: CASSLDQHGYTF
J gene: TRBJ2-1; clone size: few; V gene: TRBV10-1; D gene: TRBD1; CDR3 DNA: TGCGCCAGCAGTGACTCCGGACAGGGGGGCAATGAGCAGTTCTTC; CDR3 protein: CASSDSGQGGNEQFF
J gene: TRBJ2-2; clone size: few; V gene: TRBV7-9; D gene: NA; CDR3 DNA: TGTGCCTCGGCAGGGGGGACCCGGACCGCCACCGGGGAGCTGTTTTTT; CDR3 protein: CASAGGTRTATGELFF
J gene: TRBJ2-1; clone size: many; V gene: TRBV2; D gene: TRBD1; CDR3 DNA: TGTGCCAGCAGTGATCCAGGACAGGGAATGGGCGAGCAGTTCTTC; CDR3 protein: CASSDPGQGMGEQFF
J gene: TRBJ1-5; clone size: NA; V gene: TRBV20-1; D gene: TRBD1; CDR3 DNA: TGCAGTGCTAGAGGACAGGGGGAGCCCCAGCATTTT; CDR3 protein: CSARGQGEPQHF